Listed below are T cell receptor beta chains from one sample, sequenced in a study of T cell changes during pregnancy in multiple sclerosis. The table came from immunoSEQ multiplex PCR; TCRdb's copy has only in-frame clones and leaves some out. The sample has 60,000 to 65,000 clones; around 90% are singletons. Sequencing was performed on peripheral blood, taken in the second trimester of pregnancy. The receptors here all came from a female donor in good health, enrolled as a control in a pregnancy study. CDR3s include the opening cysteine and the closing phenylalanine or tryptophan. A D gene is named only where the DNA matches it firmly. Not every row has a clone size; where given, it reads once, few, many or a size class.

d_gene | j_gene | abundance | v_gene | len | CDR3nt | CDR3aa
NA | TRBJ1-5 | NA | TRBV6-5 | 14 | TGTGCCAGCAGTTACACCGCAGGGAATCAGCCCCAGCATTTT | CASSYTAGNQPQHF
TRBD2 | TRBJ2-3 | NA | TRBV7-9 | 14 | TGTGCCAGCGTGCTAGCGGGAGTCACAGATACGCAGTATTTT | CASVLAGVTDTQYF
TRBD2 | TRBJ2-5 | NA | TRBV14 | 13 | TGTGCCAGCAGCCGGGACTATCAAGAGACCCAGTACTTC | CASSRDYQETQYF
NA | TRBJ1-3 | NA | TRBV19 | 15 | TGTGCCAGTAGTATTCGACAGAGCCTTGGAAACACCATATATTTT | CASSIRQSLGNTIYF
NA | TRBJ1-4 | NA | TRBV6-5 | 15 | TGTGCCAGCCGGTCGTCGACCCCGCGGGATGAAAAACTGTTTTTT | CASRSSTPRDEKLFF
NA | TRBJ2-5 | NA | TRBV27 | 13 | TGTGCCAGCAGTCCAGGGTTGGTAGAGACCCAGTACTTC | CASSPGLVETQYF
NA | TRBJ2-3 | NA | TRBV18 | 15 | TGTGCCAGCTCACCACCCTGGGGTAGCGACGATACGCAGTATTTT | CASSPPWGSDDTQYF
TRBD1 | TRBJ1-2 | NA | TRBV6-6 | 14 | TGTGCCAGCAGTTTAATGGGACAGGGCCGGGGCTACACCTTC | CASSLMGQGRGYTF
TRBD1 | TRBJ1-5 | NA | TRBV15 | 16 | TGTGCCACCAGCACCGCTACCCGGGACAGGGTACAGCCCCAGCATTTT | CATSTATRDRVQPQHF
NA | TRBJ1-3 | NA | TRBV9 | 15 | TGTGCCAGCAGCGTAGAGGACAGCTCTGGAAACACCATATATTTT | CASSVEDSSGNTIYF
NA | TRBJ1-6 | NA | TRBV2 | 14 | TGTGCCAGCAGTTTGGGGGGTCAGACAGCACCCCTCCACTTT | CASSLGGQTAPLHF
NA | TRBJ2-2 | once | TRBV19 | 10 | TGTGCCAGTTATGCCGGGGAGCTGTTTTTT | CASYAGELFF
TRBD1 | TRBJ1-2 | once | TRBV7-8 | 16 | TGTGCCAGCAGCTTATTTAGGTCAGGGGGCGCGGGAGGCTACACCTTC | CASSLFRSGGAGGYTF
TRBD1 | TRBJ2-7 | NA | TRBV4-1 | 13 | TGCGCCAGCAGCCTTGGACAGGGGATCGAGCAGTACTTC | CASSLGQGIEQYF
NA | TRBJ1-2 | NA | TRBV29-1 | 12 | TGCAGCGTTCGGCGGTCTAACTATGGCTACACCTTC | CSVRRSNYGYTF
TRBD1 | TRBJ2-5 | NA | TRBV7-9 | 16 | TGTGCCAGCAGCCCGTACTCCCGGGACAGCAAAGAGACCCAGTACTTC | CASSPYSRDSKETQYF
NA | TRBJ1-1 | NA | TRBV28 | 13 | TGTGCCAGCAGTTTACTCGTGAACACTGAAGCTTTCTTT | CASSLLVNTEAFF
NA | TRBJ2-1 | NA | TRBV6-5 | 14 | TGTGCCAGCAGTTATGGGACAGGACTAGGCGAGCAGTTCTTC | CASSYGTGLGEQFF